This T cell receptor (beta chain) is drawn from a study of shared clonotypes between healthy human individuals. The table came from immunoSEQ multiplex PCR; TCRdb's copy has only in-frame clones and leaves some out. The table has about 960,000 clones, approximately 76% seen once. This clone was seen once. This CDR3 contains 14 residues. V was clipped by 7 bases and J by 5 bases, with 15 bases between them. Germline lookup yields CDR1 MNHNS and CDR2 SASEGT. This clonotype was obtained from a man between 18 and 29 years old in good health. Sequenced: memory CD4+ T cells sorted from blood. Stated subset: CD45RA-negative fraction. The gene calls are TRBV6-1 and TRBJ1-5; no definite D call. CDR3 loop: CASTSGWADQPQHF. CDR3 bases: TGTGCCAGCACTTCCGGATGGGCAGATCAGCCCCAGCATTTT.